This entry describes one T cell receptor (beta chain). For a few of the biomarker-study patients, the CD4+ cells were further sorted so as to obtain CD25+CD127- cells. The source of the sample is a study of CD8+ T cells in alopecia areata. The authors extracted RNA and reverse transcribed it into cDNA as the sequencing template. Data came from immunoSEQ multiplex PCR; TCRdb stores just in-frame clones and leaves some out. The table lists about 20,000 clones, roughly three fifths of them singletons. Looked up from germline, CDR1 is SEHNR and CDR2 is FQNEAQ (reference sequence). The CDR3 runs to 17 residues. Trimming shortened V by 4 bases and J by 0 bases, and 16 bases separated the two germline ends.

The origin of this receptor is a human donor with alopecia areata. The specimen sequenced was CD4+ Tregs sorted from blood. The chain uses TRBV7-9 and TRBJ2-1; D is perhaps TRBD1 (5 bases). The CDR3 reads CASSSGIAVTSYNEQFF. The CDR3 DNA follows: TGTGCCAGCAGCTCAGGGATAGCAGTAACCTCCTACAATGAGCAGTTCTTC. Full variable domain (remainder filled in from reference TRBV7-9 and TRBJ2-1): DTGVSQNPRHKITKRGQNVTFRCDPISEHNRLYWYRQTLGQGPEFLTYFQNEAQLEKSRLLSDRFSAERPKGSFSTLEIQRTEQGDSAMYLCASSSGIAVTSYNEQFFGPGTRLTVL.